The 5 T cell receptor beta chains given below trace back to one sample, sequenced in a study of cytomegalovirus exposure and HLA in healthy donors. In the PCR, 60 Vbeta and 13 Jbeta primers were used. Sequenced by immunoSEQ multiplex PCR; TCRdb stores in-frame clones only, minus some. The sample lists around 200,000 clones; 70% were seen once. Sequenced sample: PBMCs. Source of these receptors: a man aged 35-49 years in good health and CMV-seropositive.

CDR3 DNA sequence: TGTGCCAGGAGCCTTGGTTCCTACGAGCAGTACTTC. Protein sequence: CARSLGSYEQYF. The chain couples TRBV27 to TRBJ2-7; D uncertain. The V gene's germline CDR1 is MNHEY and CDR2 SMNVEV (reference sequence). V lost 9 bases and J 1 base, leaving 10 bases between the germline ends. The CDR3 has 12 amino acids.

The DNA of the CDR3 is TGCGCCAGCAGCCAGGGGCCTCTCGATAGCAATCAGCCCCAGCATTTT. Encoded protein: CASSQGPLDSNQPQHF. J is TRBJ1-5 and V is TRBV4-1; a weak D match, TRBD1 (5 bases). The CDR3 runs 16 residues. Per germline, CDR1 MGHRA and CDR2 YSYEKL. Trimming removed 3 bases at V and 0 bases at J, with 12 bases between.

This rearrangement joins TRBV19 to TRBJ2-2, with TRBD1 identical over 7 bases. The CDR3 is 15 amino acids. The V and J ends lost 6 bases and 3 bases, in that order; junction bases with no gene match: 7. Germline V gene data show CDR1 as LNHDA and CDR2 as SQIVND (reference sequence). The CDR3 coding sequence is TGTGCCAGTAGCCAGACAGGGCTAGACACCGGGGAGCTGTTTTTT. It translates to CASSQTGLDTGELFF.

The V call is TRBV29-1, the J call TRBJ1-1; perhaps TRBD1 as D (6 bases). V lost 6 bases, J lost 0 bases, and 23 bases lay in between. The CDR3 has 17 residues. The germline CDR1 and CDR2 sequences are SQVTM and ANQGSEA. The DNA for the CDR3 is TGCAGCGTCCCCAATGGACAGTCCAAATTCATGAACACTGAAGCTTTCTTT. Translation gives CSVPNGQSKFMNTEAFF.

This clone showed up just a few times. The CDR3 region has the DNA TGTGCCAGCAGTCTGGGACTAGCGGGGGGGATAATTTCTAATGAGCAGTTCTTC. Translation: CASSLGLAGGIISNEQFF. The chain carries TRBV7-9 and TRBJ2-1; TRBD2 agrees at 16 bases. Germline assignment: CDR1 SEHNR and CDR2 FQNEAQ (reference sequence). This CDR3 region has 18 residues. The ends lost 6 bases at V and 7 bases at J; junction bases unmatched: 12.